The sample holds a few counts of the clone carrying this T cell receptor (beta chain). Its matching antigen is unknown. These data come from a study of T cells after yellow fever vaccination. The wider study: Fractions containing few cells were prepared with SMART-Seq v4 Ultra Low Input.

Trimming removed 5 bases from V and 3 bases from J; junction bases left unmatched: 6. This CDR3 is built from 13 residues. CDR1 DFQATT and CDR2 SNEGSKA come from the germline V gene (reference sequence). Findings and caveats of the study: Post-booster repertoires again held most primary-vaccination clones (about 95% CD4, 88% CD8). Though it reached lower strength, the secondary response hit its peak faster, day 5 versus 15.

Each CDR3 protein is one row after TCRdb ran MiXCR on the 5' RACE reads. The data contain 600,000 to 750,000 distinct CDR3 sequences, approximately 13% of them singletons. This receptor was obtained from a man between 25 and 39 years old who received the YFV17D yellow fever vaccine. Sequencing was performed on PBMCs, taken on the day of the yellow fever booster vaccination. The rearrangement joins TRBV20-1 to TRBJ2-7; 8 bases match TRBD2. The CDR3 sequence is CSALSGEFYEQYF. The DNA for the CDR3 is TGCAGTGCTCTTAGCGGGGAGTTCTACGAGCAGTACTTC.